These 26 T cell receptor beta chains were all obtained from the same sample, sequenced in a study of T cell responses to AZD1222 COVID-19 vaccine. The data were produced by immunoSEQ multiplex PCR, yet TCRdb's version contains in-frame clones alone and is incomplete. The profile covers more than 85,000 clones, with about 86% appearing a single time and approximately 3% taken by the ten largest. This specimen consisted of peripheral blood, obtained on day 0 of AZD1222 vaccination. The receptors here all came from an adult in good health.

The rearrangement links TRBV27 to TRBJ1-2, with D perhaps TRBD1 (6 bases). This CDR3 spans 17 amino acids. V gave up 3 bases and J gave up 4 bases, with 21 bases separating them. CDR1 and CDR2 from the germline V gene are MNHEY and SMNVEV (reference sequence). The CDR3 DNA reads as TGTGCCAGCAGTTTGTCAGTAGGGGACATTGATACCTATGGCTACACCTTC. Translated, it gives CASSLSVGDIDTYGYTF.

The chain links TRBV5-8 to TRBJ2-1, with 7 bases fitting TRBD1. The CDR3 loop spans 14 amino acids. CDR1 is SGHTS and CDR2 is YDEGEE in the germline V gene. The V segment lost 0 bases and the J segment 7 bases; nucleotides outside the gene matches: 4. CDR3 amino acids: CASSLETGVNEQFF. The CDR3 nucleotides read TGTGCCAGCAGCTTGGAAACAGGGGTGAATGAGCAGTTCTTC.

The V and J genes are TRBV5-5 and TRBJ2-7; TRBD1 matches 10 bases. Germline V gene data show CDR1 as SGHKS and CDR2 as YYEKEE (reference sequence). The CDR3 consists of 14 residues. The J segment lost 4 bases and the V segment lost 3 bases, leaving 4 bases of the junction unmatched. CDR3 DNA: TGTGCCAGCAGCTCCCCGGGACAGGGGTACGAGCAGTACTTC. Translated: CASSSPGQGYEQYF. Drawing the rest from reference TRBV5-5 and TRBJ2-7, the complete variable domain is DAGVTQSPTHLIKTRGQQVTLRCSPISGHKSVSWYQQVLGQGPQFIFQYYEKEERGRGNFPDRFSARQFPNYSSELNVNALLLGDSALYLCASSSPGQGYEQYFGPGTRLTVT.

This sequence joins TRBV6-2 or TRBV6-3 and TRBJ2-7, with D possibly TRBD1 on 7 matching bases. The CDR3 has 15 residues. Trimming took 5 bases from V and 1 from J, leaving 15 bases between them. The germline V gene encodes CDR1 MNHEY and CDR2 SVGEGT. The chain's CDR3 is CASSRRGTVSYEQYF. The CDR3 coding sequence is TGTGCCAGCAGTCGACGGGGGACAGTTTCCTACGAGCAGTACTTC.

This clone was seen just once. The rearrangement uses TRBV9 and TRBJ1-4; D is perhaps TRBD1 (5 bases). This CDR3 contains 13 residues. Germline V gene lookup returns CDR1 SGDLS and CDR2 YYNGEE. The V gene lost 2 bases and the J gene lost 3 bases, with 5 bases spanning the gap. The CDR3 bases are TGTGCCAGCAGCGTGGGGGCTAATGAAAAACTGTTTTTT. Translated, it gives CASSVGANEKLFF. The variable domain in full, with the rest retrieved from reference TRBV9 and TRBJ1-4, is DSGVTQTPKHLITATGQRVTLRCSPRSGDLSVYWYQQSLDQGLQFLIQYYNGEERAKGNILERFSAQQFPDLHSELNLSSLELGDSALYFCASSVGANEKLFFGSGTQLSVL.

V is TRBV7-2 and J is TRBJ1-1, with D hard to call. Germline CDR1 reads SGHTA; CDR2 reads FQGNSA. This CDR3 is built from 14 residues. With 4 bases removed from V and 7 bases from J, the gap between germline ends came to 16 bases. Written as DNA, the CDR3 is TGTGCCAGCAGCTCAGGACGGGTGCCACATGAAGCTTTCTTT. This translates into CASSSGRVPHEAFF.

In this sample, this clone turned up once. The gene calls are TRBV2 and TRBJ2-2; D remains unclear. Germline lookup yields CDR1 SNHLY and CDR2 FYNNEI. This CDR3 has 13 residues. Trimming removed 3 bases from V and 5 bases from J, with 7 bases in between. DNA for the CDR3: TGTGCCAGCAGTGACAAGCGTACCGGGGAGCTGTTTTTT. It encodes CASSDKRTGELFF.

The chain uses TRBV12-3 or TRBV12-4 and TRBJ2-1; 7 bases are a match to TRBD1. The CDR3 runs to 13 residues. J gave up 2 bases and V 9 bases, and 4 bases lay outside the gene matches. The CDR3 DNA reads TGTGCCAGTCGGCAGGGGGCCTACAATGAGCAGTTCTTC. Translated, it gives CASRQGAYNEQFF.

This chain uses TRBV6-5 with TRBJ2-3; TRBD2 aligns across 8 bases. Unmatched junction bases numbered 13, after V lost 6 bases and J lost 8 bases. This CDR3 contains 15 residues. Germline V gives CDR1 MNHEY, CDR2 SVGAGI. CDR3 loop: CASRGSGILQGTQYF. The CDR3 region has the DNA TGTGCCAGCAGGGGTAGCGGGATTTTACAGGGTACGCAGTATTTT.

This clone turned up a few times. The V gene is TRBV7-2, the J gene TRBJ1-2; D gene ambiguous. The V and J ends lost 7 bases and 7 bases respectively, with 16 bases between them. This CDR3 spans 13 amino acids. CDR1 and CDR2 (germline): SGHTA, FQGNSA. The CDR3 is CASTFRAQGGYTF. In DNA form, the CDR3 reads TGTGCCAGCACCTTTAGGGCTCAAGGTGGCTACACCTTC.

The rearrangement joins TRBV29-1 to TRBJ2-3, with D possibly TRBD1 on 6 matching bases. CDR1 and CDR2 (germline): SQVTM, ANQGSEA. This CDR3 is built from 11 residues. Trimming took 0 bases from V and 15 from J, leaving 13 bases between them. The CDR3 spells CSVEEPGQEYF. CDR3 bases: TGCAGCGTTGAAGAACCGGGACAAGAATATTTT.

The chain has TRBV5-1 and TRBJ2-1; 12 nucleotides agree with TRBD2. Per germline, CDR1 SGHRS and CDR2 YFSETQ. V gave up 0 bases and J gave up 3 bases; unmatched junction bases: 1. This CDR3 has 16 residues. The CDR3 sequence: CASSLGLAGDYNEQFF. Here the CDR3 DNA reads TGCGCCAGCAGCTTGGGACTAGCGGGGGACTACAATGAGCAGTTCTTC.

This clone came up once. The chain combines TRBV7-9 with TRBJ1-5, with 8 nucleotides matching TRBD1. From germline, CDR1 is SEHNR and CDR2 FQNEAQ (reference sequence). The CDR3 length is 15 residues. V was pared by 3 bases and J by 5 bases, with 6 bases of the junction left unmatched. Here the CDR3 reads CASSLWGGQDQPQHF. CDR3 sequence (DNA): TGTGCCAGCAGCTTGTGGGGGGGACAGGATCAGCCCCAGCATTTT.

The chain joins TRBV5-1 to TRBJ2-2; D call uncertain. Trimming left V 2 bases short and J 0 bases short, with 8 bases between. The CDR3 is 15 residues long. Germline lookup yields CDR1 SGHRS and CDR2 YFSETQ. This chain's CDR3 is CASSFRLANTGELFF. The CDR3 nucleotides are TGCGCCAGCAGCTTCAGACTCGCGAACACCGGGGAGCTGTTTTTT.

The chain is built from TRBV19 and TRBJ2-2; TRBD1 matches 8 bases. This CDR3 comprises 15 residues. Unmatched junction bases numbered 9, after V lost 4 bases and J lost 8 bases. Germline values: CDR1 LNHDA, CDR2 SQIVND (reference sequence). The CDR3 region is CASSRWTGSTGELFF. DNA of the CDR3: TGTGCCAGTAGTAGGTGGACAGGGTCAACTGGGGAGCTGTTTTTT.

The chain combines TRBV18 with TRBJ1-1; D remains unclear. The CDR3 extends over 13 amino acids. Germline CDR1 KGHSH, CDR2 LQKENI. The V end lost 1 base, the J end lost 0 bases, and 3 bases lay between the germline ends. CDR3 region: CASSPQLNTEAFF. CDR3 nucleotide sequence: TGTGCCAGCTCACCACAACTGAACACTGAAGCTTTCTTT.

The chain carries TRBV15 and TRBJ2-7, with D possibly being TRBD1 (5 bases). V lost 0 bases and J 7 bases, leaving 10 bases between the germline ends. Germline V lookup: CDR1 LNHNV, CDR2 YYDKDF (reference sequence). The CDR3 covers 13 residues. The CDR3 spells CATSRDFKGEQYF. The CDR3 DNA reads TGTGCCACCAGCAGAGATTTTAAGGGGGAGCAGTACTTC.

The J gene is TRBJ1-1, the V gene TRBV6-5, with D perhaps TRBD1 (5 bases). Germline V gene lookup returns CDR1 MNHEY and CDR2 SVGAGI. The V and J ends lost 5 bases and 5 bases respectively, with 9 bases between them. The CDR3 spans 12 residues. This CDR3 reads CASSLTETEAFF. CDR3 nucleotides: TGTGCCAGCAGTCTGACAGAGACTGAAGCTTTCTTT.

This clone was counted ten times or more. The chain links TRBV9 to TRBJ1-1; D remains unclear. The CDR3 loop spans 15 amino acids. Germline CDR1 SGDLS, CDR2 YYNGEE. The V end lost 0 bases, the J end lost 2 bases, and 11 bases lay between the germline ends. DNA of the CDR3: TGTGCCAGCAGCGTAGCCGCGGTGGGAAACACTGAAGCTTTCTTT. Translation: CASSVAAVGNTEAFF.

The chain is built from TRBV24-1 and TRBJ1-2; 8 positions agree with TRBD1. Germline trimming cut 4 bases from V and 5 bases from J; bases unmatched to any gene: 11. From germline, CDR1 is KGHDR and CDR2 SFDVKD. The CDR3 length is 16 residues. This CDR3 reads CATSDYDRGGPYGYTF. The CDR3 DNA is TGTGCCACCAGTGACTATGACAGGGGAGGCCCTTATGGCTACACCTTC.

The chain uses TRBV27 and TRBJ2-3; 11 bases are a match to TRBD2. Germline CDR1 MNHEY, CDR2 SMNVEV (reference sequence). The CDR3 consists of 16 residues. After removal of 7 bases from V and 6 bases from J, the junction contained 12 bases not matched to a gene. In nucleotides, the CDR3 is TGTGCCAGCAAAGGTGCCACTGGGACTAGCGGTGATACGCAGTATTTT. Protein product: CASKGATGTSGDTQYF.

J is TRBJ2-3 and V is TRBV4-3; the match to TRBD2 covers 14 bases. The junction had 10 bases not matched to a gene; V was cut back by 5 bases and J by 6 bases. The CDR3 has 17 residues. Germline CDR1 reads LGHNA; CDR2 reads YSLEER. The CDR3 bases are TGCGCCAGCAGCTCCCGCCTGACTAGCGGGGGGGCGGATACGCAGTATTTT. It translates to CASSSRLTSGGADTQYF.

This chain links TRBV2 with TRBJ2-1, with 13 bases that match TRBD2. Germline-derived CDR1 and CDR2 are SNHLY and FYNNEI. V was pared by 7 bases and J by 6 bases, with 6 bases of the junction left unmatched. This CDR3 spans 15 amino acids. CDR3 in DNA: TGTGCCAGCACGGGACTAGCGGGGAAGGTCAATGAGCAGTTCTTC. Translated, it gives CASTGLAGKVNEQFF.

This sequence joins TRBV6-2 or TRBV6-3 and TRBJ2-7; 10 bases are a match to TRBD2. This CDR3 is built from 15 residues. Trimming at V came to 6 bases and at J to 1 base, leaving 6 bases not matched to a gene. In germline, CDR1 is MNHEY, CDR2 SVGEGT. CDR3 residues: CASSSSGGGSYEQYF. In DNA, the CDR3 is TGTGCCAGCAGCTCTAGCGGGGGTGGTTCCTACGAGCAGTACTTC.

This chain connects TRBV7-3 to TRBJ2-5; the D gene is possibly TRBD2 (6 bases). Trimming removed 5 bases from V and 5 bases from J, with 9 bases in between. This CDR3 region has 12 residues. In germline, CDR1 is SGHTA, CDR2 FQGTGA. This CDR3 is CASSAGGETQYF. The CDR3 DNA reads TGTGCCAGCAGCGCTGGGGGGGAGACCCAGTACTTC.

This clone showed up just once. V gene TRBV4-2 combines with J gene TRBJ1-1; the D gene is possibly TRBD1 (5 bases). Germline CDR1 LGHNA, CDR2 YNFKEQ. The CDR3 runs 16 residues. V lost 4 bases to trimming and J lost 3 bases, with 18 bases between them. The CDR3 DNA reads TGTGCCAGCAGCCTCCCCACTGGGGCGGGAGACACTGAAGCTTTCTTT. Translated, it gives CASSLPTGAGDTEAFF.